Sequencing of this TCR beta chain was carried out in a study of shared clonotypes between healthy human individuals. Study-level background: Every donor yielded three CD4 naive, three CD4 memory, two CD8 naive and one CD8 memory plate.

The CDR3 is made up of 14 amino acids. CDR1 and CDR2 from the germline V gene are SGHNT and YYREEE (reference sequence). The V end was cut by 4 bases, the J end by 5 bases, with 12 bases between. Every subset's genomic DNA went evenly onto several immunoSEQ plates. TCRdb's table, derived via immunoSEQ multiplex PCR, lists solely in-frame clones and lacks some. The profile covers about 1,500,000 clones, with approximately 97% appearing a single time and about 1.2% taken by the ten largest. The sample taken for sequencing was naive CD4+ T cells sorted from blood. Subset of the sample: CD45RA+ positively selected. The TCR comes from a man aged 30 to 45 in good health. The chain links TRBV5-4 to TRBJ2-2; weak D call: TRBD2 (5 bases). The CDR3 DNA reads as TGTGCCAGCAGCCAAATTACTAGGACCGGGGAGCTGTTTTTT. Protein sequence: CASSQITRTGELFF.